Detailed here is one TCR beta chain. The antigen is undetermined. This sample is drawn from a study of neoadjuvant nivolumab and ipilimumab in lung cancer. Regarding the study as a whole: From pretherapy to surgery, tumor richness and clonality rose with dual therapy. Compared with tumor-adjacent uninvolved lung, resected tumors showed greater richness and clonality.

The repertoire was sequenced with immunoSEQ multiplex PCR; TCRdb's copy has only in-frame clones and lacks some. The sample includes approximately 21,000 clones, 82% of them seen just once. The CDR3 is made up of 14 amino acids. Trimming shortened V by 0 bases and J by 5 bases, and 9 bases separated the two germline ends. Germline CDR1 is SGHRS and CDR2 is YFSETQ. This specimen was peripheral blood, taken before neoadjuvant nivolumab, alone or with ipilimumab. The clonotype originates from an adult with non-small cell lung cancer. The J gene is TRBJ2-1, the V gene TRBV5-1; D tentatively reads TRBD1 or TRBD2 (5 bases each). CDR3 amino acids: CASSLAGADNEQFF. The CDR3 coding sequence is TGCGCCAGCAGCTTGGCCGGGGCCGACAATGAGCAGTTCTTC.